The 32 T cell receptor beta chains given below trace back to one sample, sequenced in a study of blood T cell repertoires in COVID-19 (dated by TCRdb to 2020 to 2021). Library preparation used the immunoSEQ multiplex PCR assay. The source is immuneACCESS, and TCRdb retained only in-frame sequences with V and J called. Part of the clones is not carried over; for the studies checked, unresolved V genes explain less than half of this, and the remainder is unexplained. In all, the sample holds about 58,000 clones, and 90% of those were seen once. The ten largest clones represent about 12% of the sample. The sample comprised peripheral blood. The source is a man aged 55 to 70 with active COVID-19.

The CDR3 loop is CASSLAGNTEAFF. CDR3 bases: TGTGCCAGCAGTTTGGCTGGGAACACTGAAGCTTTCTTT. The genes are TRBV12-3 or TRBV12-4 and TRBJ1-1; D gene uncertain. Between the trimmed V and J ends, which lost 3 bases and 1 base, there was a span of 6 bases. The CDR3 totals 13 residues.

The CDR3 protein is CSAFDRARYGYTF. For the CDR3, the DNA is TGCAGCGCCTTTGACAGGGCTCGCTATGGCTACACCTTC. The chain couples TRBV29-1 to TRBJ1-2, with 7 bases fitting TRBD1. From germline, CDR1 is SQVTM and CDR2 ANQGSEA. V lost 7 bases, J lost 4 bases, and 9 bases stayed unmatched. CDR3 size: 13 residues.

This clone was recorded once. The chain recombines TRBV3-1 (or the pseudogene TRBV3-2) with TRBJ2-2; TRBD2 might be the D (7 bases). Looked up from germline, CDR1 is LGHDT and CDR2 is YNNKEL (reference sequence). V was trimmed by 4 bases and J by 1 base, leaving 13 bases between them. The CDR3 extends over 16 amino acids. In nucleotides, the CDR3 is TGTGCCAGCAGCCCTGGGGGGGGCTTGAACACCGGGGAGCTGTTTTTT. This sequence encodes CASSPGGGLNTGELFF.

The V call is TRBV6-5, the J call TRBJ1-5; TRBD1 is a possible D gene (5 bases). CDR3 length: 15 amino acids. The V gene's germline CDR1 is MNHEY and CDR2 SVGAGI. V was trimmed by 6 bases and J by 1 base, leaving 13 bases between them. CDR3 nucleotides: TGTGCCAGCAGGTCCGTGCGGGGGAGCAATCAGCCCCAGCATTTT. It yields the protein CASRSVRGSNQPQHF.

This chain links TRBV7-8 with TRBJ2-7, with a possible D match to TRBD1 (6 bases). Germline CDR1 and CDR2: SGHVS and FQNEAQ. The CDR3 is made up of 13 amino acids. Between the trimmed V and J ends, which lost 5 bases and 6 bases, there was a span of 14 bases. CDR3 coding DNA: TGTGCCAGCAGCATCACCGACAGGAGCGAGCAGTACTTC. It specifies CASSITDRSEQYF.

The chain combines TRBV30 with TRBJ2-3; D remains ambiguous. The CDR3 totals 14 residues. Trimming removed 2 bases from V and 0 bases from J, with 9 bases in between. Germline V gene data show CDR1 as GTSNPN and CDR2 as SVGIG (reference sequence). The CDR3 loop reads CAWSNGRSTDTQYF. DNA for the CDR3: TGTGCCTGGAGTAATGGCAGGAGCACAGATACGCAGTATTTT.

The chain employs TRBV9 and TRBJ1-5; 10 bases line up with TRBD1. Germline-derived CDR1 and CDR2 are SGDLS and YYNGEE. J was trimmed by 6 bases and V by 3 bases; bases with no gene match: 6. This CDR3 has 15 residues. The CDR3 region is CASSAGQGGSQPQHF. The CDR3, as DNA: TGTGCCAGCAGCGCAGGACAGGGGGGGAGTCAGCCCCAGCATTTT.

The chain carries TRBV6-5 and TRBJ2-7, with D possibly TRBD2 on 6 matching bases. Germline lookup yields CDR1 MNHEY and CDR2 SVGAGI. This CDR3 is 14 amino acids long. Trimming removed 0 bases from V and 2 bases from J, with 8 bases in between. CDR3 DNA sequence: TGTGCCAGCAGTTACTCTAGGACTACCTACGAGCAGTACTTC. This sequence encodes CASSYSRTTYEQYF.

This chain links TRBV7-3 with TRBJ2-7; D uncertain. CDR1 and CDR2 from the germline V gene are SGHTA and FQGTGA. V lost 1 base, J lost 6 bases, and 13 bases lay in between. This CDR3 is built from 14 residues. The CDR3 nucleotides are TGTGCCAGCAGCTTAATCCCAGAATCGGGCGAGCAGTACTTC. Translating it yields CASSLIPESGEQYF.

This chain joins TRBV6-4 and TRBJ2-1; weak D call: TRBD2 (7 bases). Per the germline V gene, CDR1 is MRHNA and CDR2 is SNTAGT. V shed 3 bases and J shed 2 bases, with 11 bases lying between them. The CDR3 length is 15 residues. CDR3 bases: TGTGCCAGCAGTGAGGGGGGGGGCCCCTACAATGAGCAGTTCTTC. Protein: CASSEGGGPYNEQFF.

V usage is TRBV13 and J usage is TRBJ1-3, with D perhaps matching TRBD1 (6 bases). The CDR3 contains 17 residues. Deletions cut 5 bases from V and 0 bases from J, with 17 bases between. Germline lookup yields CDR1 PRHDT and CDR2 FYEKMQ (reference sequence). The CDR3 nucleotides read TGTGCCAGCAGCCCTCCGTACAGGGCCAACTCTGGAAACACCATATATTTT. Protein sequence: CASSPPYRANSGNTIYF.

The genes are TRBV9 and TRBJ2-3, with 11 positions matching TRBD2. The V segment lost 4 bases and the J segment 0 bases; nucleotides outside the gene matches: 7. In germline, CDR1 is SGDLS, CDR2 YYNGEE. CDR3 length: 17 amino acids. The CDR3 protein is CASSPGTSGRSTDTQYF. In nucleotides, the CDR3 is TGTGCCAGCAGCCCTGGGACTAGCGGAAGGAGCACAGATACGCAGTATTTT. Combining the CDR3 with reference TRBV9 and TRBJ2-3 gives the whole variable domain DSGVTQTPKHLITATGQRVTLRCSPRSGDLSVYWYQQSLDQGLQFLIQYYNGEERAKGNILERFSAQQFPDLHSELNLSSLELGDSALYFCASSPGTSGRSTDTQYFGPGTRLTVL.

This clone was seen once. The V call is TRBV30, the J call TRBJ1-5; TRBD1 matches at 7 bases. Germline CDR1 and CDR2: GTSNPN and SVGIG (reference sequence). The CDR3 runs to 15 residues. Trimming took 3 bases from V and 6 from J; bases not matched to a gene: 11. The chain's CDR3 is CAWSHGQGGSQPQHF. The CDR3 DNA follows: TGTGCCTGGAGCCACGGTCAGGGGGGTAGTCAGCCCCAGCATTTT.

The chain is built from TRBV15 and TRBJ2-7, with 8 bases aligning to TRBD1. This CDR3 comprises 16 residues. Germline-derived CDR1 and CDR2 are LNHNV and YYDKDF (reference sequence). V lost 4 bases and J lost 4; bases outside the gene matches: 12. CDR3: CATSTILGRGLYEQYF. CDR3 DNA: TGTGCCACCAGCACCATCCTGGGCAGGGGGCTTTACGAGCAGTACTTC.

This clone has only one observation. The CDR3 spells CASSIDRAGNEQYF. CDR3 DNA: TGTGCCAGTAGTATAGATCGAGCAGGTAACGAGCAGTACTTC. The rearrangement links TRBV19 to TRBJ2-7; D is ambiguous. This CDR3 spans 14 amino acids. Germline assignment: CDR1 LNHDA and CDR2 SQIVND (reference sequence). The V and J ends lost 0 bases and 5 bases respectively, with 11 bases between them.

The chain has TRBV5-1 and TRBJ2-3; TRBD2 aligns across 8 bases. V dropped 4 bases and J dropped 6; count of bases not matched to a gene: 7. The germline CDR1 and CDR2 sequences are SGHRS and YFSETQ. The CDR3 covers 14 residues. CDR3 region: CASSPGLDRDTQYF. The DNA for the CDR3 is TGCGCCAGCAGCCCGGGACTAGACCGGGATACGCAGTATTTT.

The V gene is TRBV30, the J gene TRBJ1-5, with a tentative D call TRBD1 (5 bases). Trimming stripped 0 bases from V and 5 bases from J, with 11 bases between. There are 14 residues in the CDR3. Germline V gives CDR1 GTSNPN, CDR2 SVGIG (reference sequence). CDR3 in amino acids: CAWSVWGRYQPQHF. In nucleotides, the CDR3 is TGTGCCTGGAGTGTATGGGGCAGGTATCAGCCCCAGCATTTT. The full variable domain, with the rest looked up from reference TRBV30 and TRBJ1-5, is SQTIHQWPATLVQPVGSPLSLECTVEGTSNPNLYWYRQAAGRGLQLLFYSVGIGQISSEVPQNLSASRPQDRQFILSSKKLLLSDSGFYLCAWSVWGRYQPQHFGDGTRLSIL.

The chain employs TRBV6-6 and TRBJ2-5; TRBD1 is a possible D gene (6 bases). Trimming left V 7 bases short and J 2 bases short, with 20 bases between. Germline V CDR1 and CDR2: MNHNY, SVGAGI (reference sequence). This CDR3 has 16 amino acids. The CDR3 loop is CASTLDLDSRQETQYF. The CDR3, as DNA: TGTGCCAGCACTCTAGACTTGGACAGCCGACAAGAGACCCAGTACTTC.

The chain links TRBV5-5 to TRBJ1-1; D is possibly TRBD1 (5 bases). Germline-derived CDR1 and CDR2 are SGHKS and YYEKEE (reference sequence). This CDR3 has 14 amino acids. With 3 bases removed from V and 5 bases from J, the gap between germline ends came to 14 bases. CDR3 bases: TGTGCCAGCAGCTGGGGACGGAGGGGAACTGAAGCTTTCTTT. Amino acids: CASSWGRRGTEAFF.

This clone was observed a few times. The rearrangement joins TRBV4-3 to TRBJ1-2; D remains unclear. Germline-derived CDR1 and CDR2 are LGHNA and YSLEER. The V gene lost 1 base and the J gene lost 0 bases, with 12 bases spanning the gap. The CDR3 has 16 residues. The CDR3 spells CASSQVRFPPNYGYTF. CDR3 nucleotide sequence: TGCGCCAGCAGCCAAGTCCGGTTCCCTCCTAACTATGGCTACACCTTC.

This clone is a singleton in its sample. V and J are TRBV30 and TRBJ1-1; 9 bases align to TRBD1. The CDR3 has 15 amino acids. CDR1 GTSNPN and CDR2 SVGIG come from the germline V gene (reference sequence). After removal of 2 bases from V and 2 bases from J, the junction contained 6 bases not matched to a gene. The CDR3 here is CAWSLPGQGNTEAFF. The CDR3 DNA sequence: TGTGCCTGGAGTCTACCGGGACAGGGAAACACTGAAGCTTTCTTT.

The chain links TRBV2 to TRBJ1-5, with 7 bases aligning to TRBD1. The CDR3 consists of 13 residues. V was clipped by 9 bases and J by 4 bases; unmatched bases: 6. Germline lookup yields CDR1 SNHLY and CDR2 FYNNEI. CDR3 DNA sequence: TGTGCCAGACCAAGGGGACAGAATCAGCCCCAGCATTTT. It specifies CARPRGQNQPQHF. Full variable domain (missing parts from reference TRBV2 and TRBJ1-5): EPEVTQTPSHQVTQMGQEVILRCVPISNHLYFYWYRQILGQKVEFLVSFYNNEISEKSEIFDDQFSVERPDGSNFTLKIRSTKLEDSAMYFCARPRGQNQPQHFGDGTRLSIL.

The chain has TRBV7-8 and TRBJ2-2, with 7 positions matching TRBD2. The V and J ends lost 4 bases and 8 bases, in that order; junction bases with no gene match: 4. This CDR3 is 13 amino acids long. The germline CDR1 and CDR2 sequences are SGHVS and FQNEAQ. The CDR3 bases are TGTGCCAGCAGCTCCCGAGCGGGAGGGGAGCTGTTTTTT. Its protein is CASSSRAGGELFF.

This rearrangement joins TRBV6-5 to TRBJ2-3, with D possibly matching TRBD2 (5 bases). CDR3 length: 14 amino acids. Between the trimmed V and J ends, which lost 5 bases and 4 bases, there was a span of 13 bases. Germline V lookup: CDR1 MNHEY, CDR2 SVGAGI. CDR3 DNA sequence: TGTGCCAGCAGTCCAGCGGTGTTGCCAGATACGCAGTATTTT. Translated: CASSPAVLPDTQYF.

The chain has TRBV7-9 and TRBJ2-7, with D possibly being TRBD2 (6 bases). The germline V and J ends were trimmed by 6 bases and 0 bases, with 12 bases remaining between them. This CDR3 is built from 14 residues. Germline-derived CDR1 and CDR2 are SEHNR and FQNEAQ (reference sequence). The CDR3: CASRDSGASYEQYF. CDR3 nucleotide sequence: TGTGCCAGCAGGGATAGCGGCGCCTCCTACGAGCAGTACTTC.

V usage is TRBV27 and J usage is TRBJ2-1; the match to TRBD2 covers 12 bases. Germline V CDR1 and CDR2: MNHEY, SMNVEV (reference sequence). V dropped 7 bases and J dropped 7; count of bases not matched to a gene: 11. CDR3 length equals 16 residues. The CDR3 here is CASNPRTLAGGNEQFF. CDR3 in DNA: TGTGCCAGCAACCCTCGAACTCTAGCGGGAGGGAATGAGCAGTTCTTC.

This chain uses TRBV7-9 with TRBJ1-4; tentatively, D is TRBD1 (5 bases). Trimming took off 1 base at V and 6 bases at J, with 21 bases between the two ends. This CDR3 contains 18 residues. From germline, CDR1 is SEHNR and CDR2 FQNEAQ (reference sequence). DNA for the CDR3: TGTGCCAGCAGCTTAGGGGCAGGAACCCCCAGGGTCGATGAAAAACTGTTTTTT. It yields the protein CASSLGAGTPRVDEKLFF.

The chain combines TRBV4-3 with TRBJ2-5; D is perhaps TRBD2 (5 bases). Germline V gene sequence: CDR1 LGHNA, CDR2 YSLEER. This CDR3 contains 15 residues. The V end lost 0 bases, the J end lost 1 base, and 9 bases lay between the germline ends. The CDR3 loop reads CASSQEGGSQETQYF. CDR3 sequence (DNA): TGCGCCAGCAGCCAAGAAGGAGGCAGCCAAGAGACCCAGTACTTC.

This clone was found once. The V call is TRBV19, the J call TRBJ2-1; 8 bases map to TRBD2. CDR3 length equals 14 residues. With V trimmed by 6 bases and J by 8 bases, 9 bases remained unmatched. The V gene's germline CDR1 is LNHDA and CDR2 SQIVND (reference sequence). CDR3 nucleotides: TGTGCCAGTAGCGGCAGGACTAGCCGCGATGAGCAGTTCTTC. The encoded protein is CASSGRTSRDEQFF.

The chain recombines TRBV5-1 with TRBJ2-7, with TRBD2 matching over 7 bases. The CDR3 contains 13 residues. J gave up 2 bases and V 5 bases, and 4 bases lay outside the gene matches. Germline CDR1 reads SGHRS; CDR2 reads YFSETQ. The CDR3, as DNA: TGCGCCAGCAGTGGGGGGGATGCCTACGAGCAGTACTTC. Protein product: CASSGGDAYEQYF.

This chain joins TRBV27 and TRBJ1-3; 8 bases align to TRBD1. Trimming cost V 4 bases and J 7 bases; bases outside gene matches: 6. CDR3 length: 14 residues. Germline assignment: CDR1 MNHEY and CDR2 SMNVEV (reference sequence). The CDR3 coding sequence is TGTGCCAGCAGTTCCCCGAACAGGGGGAACACCATATATTTT. This translates into CASSSPNRGNTIYF.

The rearrangement joins TRBV19 to TRBJ1-5; 7 bases are shared with TRBD1. Germline CDR1 reads LNHDA; CDR2 reads SQIVND (reference sequence). After removal of 6 bases from V and 5 bases from J, the junction contained 7 bases not matched to a gene. This CDR3 has 14 residues. The CDR3 loop reads CASRPGQPYQPQHF. For the CDR3, the DNA is TGTGCCAGTAGACCGGGACAGCCTTATCAGCCCCAGCATTTT.